These 5 T cell receptor beta chains share one sample of origin, sequenced in a study of a mutant IDH1 vaccine in newly diagnosed glioma. Indicated time point: week 11, during vaccination. Doses comprised 300 ug of mutant IDH1 20-mer peptide each, plus topical imiquimod. Antigens for these TCRs are unknown. The protocol was immunoSEQ multiplex PCR, while the TCRdb copy is restricted to in-frame clones and leaves out a portion. This sample has approximately 40,000 clones, with roughly 89% found just once. This specimen consisted of PBMCs, obtained from a glioma patient whose treatment included an IDH1 peptide vaccine. These receptor sequences come from a man in his forties with glioma.

This clone was detected only once. The chain is built from TRBV4-1 and TRBJ2-1, with 9 positions matching TRBD1. Trimming took 0 bases from V and 8 from J; bases not matched to a gene: 11. Germline assignment: CDR1 MGHRA and CDR2 YSYEKL. The CDR3 totals 17 residues. The CDR3 protein is CASSQEGTGIVSHEQFF. The CDR3 bases are TGCGCCAGCAGCCAAGAAGGGACAGGGATTGTGAGCCATGAGCAGTTCTTC.

The V gene is TRBV6-5, the J gene TRBJ2-7; no definite D call. Per the germline V gene, CDR1 is MNHEY and CDR2 is SVGAGI. The V end lost 0 bases, the J end lost 2 bases, and 5 bases lay between the germline ends. The CDR3 sequence is 13 residues long. Here the CDR3 reads CASSYSYAYEQYF. CDR3 coding DNA: TGTGCCAGCAGTTACTCATATGCCTACGAGCAGTACTTC.

This chain uses TRBV7-2 with TRBJ2-2, with 9 bases lining up with TRBD2. Germline V gene sequence: CDR1 SGHTA, CDR2 FQGNSA. The CDR3 length is 18 residues. V shed 1 base and J 7 bases; nucleotides not matched to a gene: 13. The CDR3 is CASSLVDGGRARSGELFF. The CDR3 nucleotides read TGTGCCAGCAGCTTAGTCGACGGCGGGAGGGCCAGGAGCGGGGAGCTGTTTTTT.

This sequence joins TRBV7-6 and TRBJ2-1, with 9 bases identical to TRBD2. This CDR3 has 17 amino acids. The V gene's germline CDR1 is SGHVS and CDR2 FNYEAQ. V dropped 3 bases and J dropped 4; count of bases not matched to a gene: 10. DNA for the CDR3: TGTGCCAGCAGCTTGCGGGGGGGCGTCCCTCGTTACAATGAGCAGTTCTTC. Translated: CASSLRGGVPRYNEQFF.

The chain uses TRBV2 and TRBJ1-1; a possible D gene is TRBD1 (5 bases). V lost 8 bases and J 2 bases, leaving 18 bases between the germline ends. The germline V gene has CDR1 SNHLY and CDR2 FYNNEI. This CDR3 has 15 amino acids. Here the CDR3 reads CASSSPGTVNTEAFF. CDR3 nucleotide sequence: TGTGCCAGCTCCTCCCCCGGGACGGTTAACACTGAAGCTTTCTTT.